A single sample is the source of the 14 T cell receptor beta chains below, sequenced in a study of T-cell memory formation after mild COVID-19. TCRdb independently ran MiXCR on the 5' RACE reads; one entry per CDR3 protein. This sample has 100,000 or so distinct CDR3 sequences, with 11% found just once. The sample comprised PBMCs or a T cell subset sorted from them (not recorded which). The receptors here all came from a man between 18 and 29 years old who had mild COVID-19 (a few samples of this study predate the infection). Cell type and time point are not known.

The chain combines TRBV19 with TRBJ2-3; no reliable D call. Germline V CDR1 and CDR2: LNHDA, SQIVND (reference sequence). The CDR3 runs 13 residues. Between the trimmed V and J ends, which lost 1 base and 2 bases, there was a span of 4 bases. The CDR3 here is CASSIGSTDTQYF. The CDR3 DNA sequence: TGTGCCAGTAGTATAGGTTCCACAGATACGCAGTATTTT.

This clonotype has ten or more counts. J is TRBJ2-7 and V is TRBV7-6; 11 positions agree with TRBD1. Trimming removed 1 base from V and 3 bases from J; junction bases left unmatched: 2. This CDR3 contains 15 residues. Germline assignment: CDR1 SGHVS and CDR2 FNYEAQ. The CDR3 protein is CASSLGTGGLYEQYF. CDR3 nucleotides: TGTGCCAGCAGCTTAGGGACAGGGGGCCTCTACGAGCAGTACTTC.

In this sample, this clonotype turned up many times. The CDR3 spells CAIGEGETQYF. The CDR3 nucleotides are TGTGCCATCGGGGAAGGGGAGACCCAGTACTTC. The V and J genes are TRBV10-3 and TRBJ2-5; D is ambiguous. Trimming removed 8 bases from V and 5 bases from J, with 9 bases in between. The CDR3 sequence is 11 residues long. CDR1 ENHRY and CDR2 SYGVKD come from the germline V gene.

Only a few counts were recorded for this clonotype. The V call is TRBV6-1, the J call TRBJ2-1, with a tentative D call TRBD1 (5 bases). V shed 6 bases and J shed 0 bases, with 12 bases lying between them. Germline assignment: CDR1 MNHNS and CDR2 SASEGT. The CDR3 is made up of 15 amino acids. The CDR3 nucleotides read TGTGCCAGCAGATTAGACAGCAGCTCCTACAATGAGCAGTTCTTC. Its translation: CASRLDSSSYNEQFF.

This chain connects TRBV7-9 to TRBJ2-7, with D perhaps assigned TRBD1 or TRBD2 (5 bases each). CDR3 size: 12 residues. Germline V gene sequence: CDR1 SEHNR, CDR2 FQNEAQ (reference sequence). Trimming cost V 6 bases and J 2 bases, with 8 bases left between them. This CDR3 is CASSTGPYEQYV. CDR3 DNA: TGTGCCAGCAGTACGGGACCCTACGAGCAGTACGTC.

This clonotype appeared many times. The genes are TRBV7-6 and TRBJ2-1; 8 positions match TRBD2. Trimming at V came to 5 bases and at J to 2 bases, leaving 11 bases not matched to a gene. This CDR3 comprises 17 residues. Germline CDR1 SGHVS, CDR2 FNYEAQ. CDR3: CASSPFGGGLTYNEQFF. Here the CDR3 DNA reads TGTGCCAGCAGCCCGTTCGGGGGGGGCCTTACCTACAATGAGCAGTTCTTC.

This clonotype was seen a few times. This chain links TRBV12-3 or TRBV12-4 with TRBJ1-2; 7 bases agree with TRBD1. V dropped 6 bases and J dropped 8; count of bases not matched to a gene: 6. The CDR3 contains 12 residues. The CDR3 sequence: CASRTGNEGYTF. The CDR3, as DNA: TGTGCCAGCAGGACAGGGAACGAGGGCTACACCTTC.

This rearrangement joins TRBV12-3 or TRBV12-4 to TRBJ1-3; the match to TRBD1 covers 8 bases. The length of the CDR3 is 16 residues. V trimming: 5 bases; J trimming: 2 bases; junction bases outside the gene matches: 8. CDR3 in DNA: TGTGCCAGCAGTAACATGGGGACAGGCCCTGGAAACACCATATATTTT. Protein product: CASSNMGTGPGNTIYF.

The chain is built from TRBV6-5 and TRBJ2-5; possibly TRBD2 for D (6 bases). Germline values: CDR1 MNHEY, CDR2 SVGAGI. V dropped 4 bases and J dropped 5 bases, with 20 bases sitting between them. The CDR3 loop spans 16 amino acids. CDR3 loop: CASSFGGWEVQETQYF. CDR3 sequence (DNA): TGTGCCAGCAGTTTCGGAGGTTGGGAGGTCCAGGAGACCCAGTACTTC.

This clonotype was seen repeatedly, ten times or more. The chain employs TRBV7-2 and TRBJ2-2; 8 bases line up with TRBD2. The length of the CDR3 is 15 residues. The germline CDR1 and CDR2 sequences are SGHTA and FQGNSA. V dropped 5 bases and J dropped 0; count of bases not matched to a gene: 2. For the CDR3, the DNA is TGTGCCAGCAGCGTACTAGCGGCGAACACCGGGGAGCTGTTTTTT. It specifies CASSVLAANTGELFF. The full variable domain, its missing parts supplied by reference TRBV7-2 and TRBJ2-2, is GAGVSQSPSNKVTEKGKDVELRCDPISGHTALYWYRQSLGQGLEFLIYFQGNSAPDKSGLPSDRFSAERTGGSVSTLTIQRTQQEDSAVYLCASSVLAANTGELFFGEGSRLTVL.

This clonotype was counted a few times. The chain joins TRBV6-2 or TRBV6-3 to TRBJ2-3; D call uncertain. V shed 5 bases and J shed 3 bases, with 6 bases lying between them. The CDR3 totals 12 residues. Per germline, CDR1 MNHEY and CDR2 SVGEGT. The CDR3 nucleotides read TGTGCCAGCAGTGCCCGGACAGATACGCAGTATTTT. It is translated as CASSARTDTQYF.

This clonotype turned up a few times. This chain joins TRBV4-1 and TRBJ2-5, with 13 bases identical to TRBD2. CDR1 is MGHRA and CDR2 is YSYEKL in the germline V gene. V gave up 1 base and J gave up 9 bases; unmatched junction bases: 14. The CDR3 is 18 amino acids. CDR3 bases: TGCGCCAGCAGCCAAGCTCCCCACGGGACTAGCGGGGTTGGGGCCCAGTACTTC. The encoded protein is CASSQAPHGTSGVGAQYF.

The rearrangement joins TRBV6-5 to TRBJ2-2, with 9 bases fitting TRBD1. V dropped 2 bases and J dropped 3; count of bases not matched to a gene: 7. Germline V gene data show CDR1 as MNHEY and CDR2 as SVGAGI. This CDR3 spans 17 amino acids. The CDR3 loop reads CASSYPTRQGDTGELFF. The CDR3 nucleotides are TGTGCCAGCAGTTACCCGACTCGACAGGGGGACACCGGGGAGCTGTTTTTT.

This clonotype was observed a few times. The chain has TRBV11-2 and TRBJ2-5; 9 bases agree with TRBD1. CDR1 and CDR2 from the germline V gene are SGHAT and FQNNGV. This CDR3 is built from 18 residues. The J segment lost 2 bases and the V segment lost 1 base, leaving 11 bases of the junction unmatched. The CDR3 loop reads CASSLGVGTGSGQETQYF. As DNA, the CDR3 is TGTGCCAGCAGCTTAGGGGTTGGGACAGGGAGTGGGCAAGAGACCCAGTACTTC.